This T cell receptor (beta chain) is from a study of blood T cell repertoires in COVID-19. Libraries were prepared by immunoSEQ multiplex PCR; TCRdb keeps only in-frame clonotypes and omits some of them. The sample yields fewer than 200,000 clones, roughly nine tenths seen once. V was shortened by 2 bases and J by 6 bases, with 13 bases between the two germline ends. The germline CDR1 and CDR2 sequences are SGHTA and FQGNSA. The CDR3 is 15 residues long. Assignments of participants to cohorts depended upon their own reported clinical history. The receptor comes from a human donor with acute COVID-19. The donor label of this sample is uncertain. This chain joins TRBV7-2 and TRBJ2-2; maybe TRBD1 (6 bases). The specimen sequenced was PBMCs or T cells enriched from blood (not recorded which). DNA for the CDR3: TGTGCCAGCAGCTTACGGGCCTCAGGGGCCGGGGAGCTGTTTTTT. It yields the protein CASSLRASGAGELFF.